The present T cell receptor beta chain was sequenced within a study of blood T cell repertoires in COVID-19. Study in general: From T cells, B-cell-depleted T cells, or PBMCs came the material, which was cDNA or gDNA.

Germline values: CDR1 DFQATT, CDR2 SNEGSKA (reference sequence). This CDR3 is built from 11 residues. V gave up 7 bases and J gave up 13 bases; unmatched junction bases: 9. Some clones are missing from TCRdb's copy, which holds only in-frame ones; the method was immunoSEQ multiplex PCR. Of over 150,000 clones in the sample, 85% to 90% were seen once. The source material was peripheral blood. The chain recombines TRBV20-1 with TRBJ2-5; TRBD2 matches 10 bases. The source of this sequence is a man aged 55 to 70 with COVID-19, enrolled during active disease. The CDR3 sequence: CSVQAGGPTYF. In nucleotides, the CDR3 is TGCAGTGTTCAAGCGGGGGGGCCTACGTACTTC.